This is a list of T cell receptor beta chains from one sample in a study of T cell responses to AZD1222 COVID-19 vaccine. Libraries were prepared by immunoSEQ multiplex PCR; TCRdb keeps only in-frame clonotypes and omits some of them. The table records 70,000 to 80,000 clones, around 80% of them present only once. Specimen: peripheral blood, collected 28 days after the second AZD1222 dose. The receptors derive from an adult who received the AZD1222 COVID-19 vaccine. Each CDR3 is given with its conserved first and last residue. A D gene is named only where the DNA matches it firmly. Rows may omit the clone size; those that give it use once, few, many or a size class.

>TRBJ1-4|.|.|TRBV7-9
CASSLGQTNEKLFF
TGTGCCAGCAGCTTAGGGCAGACTAATGAAAAACTGTTTTTT
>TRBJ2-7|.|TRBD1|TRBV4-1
CASSPGQGSTEQYF
TGCGCCAGCAGCCCGGGACAGGGAAGTACCGAGCAGTACTTC
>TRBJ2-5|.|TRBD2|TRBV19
CASSTSGGVKTQYF
TGTGCCAGTAGCACTAGCGGGGGGGTGAAGACCCAGTACTTC
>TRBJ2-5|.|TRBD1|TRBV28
CASSIGTDLETQYF
TGTGCCAGCAGTATAGGGACAGACCTAGAGACCCAGTACTTC
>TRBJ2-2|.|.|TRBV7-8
CASSLLGVRALFF
TGTGCCAGCAGCCTTTTGGGAGTCCGTGCGCTGTTTTTT
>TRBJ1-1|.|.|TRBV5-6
CASSRTRNTEAFF
TGTGCCAGCAGTCGAACAAGGAACACTGAAGCTTTCTTT
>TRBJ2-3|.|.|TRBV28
CASSFRATDTQYF
TGTGCCAGCAGTTTCCGCGCCACAGATACGCAGTATTTT
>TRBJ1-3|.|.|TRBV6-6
CASSPSGFGNTIYF
TGTGCCAGCAGTCCGTCAGGGTTTGGAAACACCATATATTTT
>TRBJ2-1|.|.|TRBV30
CAWSVRSYNEQFF
TGTGCCTGGAGTGTTAGATCCTACAATGAGCAGTTCTTC
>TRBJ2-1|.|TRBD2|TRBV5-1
CASKLGGTSSNEQFF
TGCGCCAGCAAACTGGGGGGGACTTCGTCCAATGAGCAGTTCTTC
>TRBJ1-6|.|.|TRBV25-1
CASSSPNSPLHF
TGTGCCAGCAGTTCGCCGAATTCACCCCTCCACTTT
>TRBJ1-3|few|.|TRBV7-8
CASSPTGISGNTIYF
TGTGCCAGCAGCCCTACAGGGATCTCTGGAAACACCATATATTTT
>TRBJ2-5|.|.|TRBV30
CAWSGSGLETQYF
TGTGCCTGGAGTGGGAGCGGTTTAGAGACCCAGTACTTC
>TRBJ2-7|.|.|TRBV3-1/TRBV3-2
CASSQSRSEQYF
TGTGCCAGCAGCCAGTCCCGGAGCGAGCAGTACTTC
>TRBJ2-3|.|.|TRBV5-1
CASSLDLPGVGSDTQYF
TGCGCCAGCAGCTTGGATCTGCCCGGGGTGGGTTCAGATACGCAGTATTTT
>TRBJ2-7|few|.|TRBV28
CASRSEYEASYEQYF
TGTGCCAGCAGATCCGAGTACGAAGCCTCCTACGAGCAGTACTTC
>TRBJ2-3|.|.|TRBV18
CASSPMGDTDTQYF
TGTGCCAGCTCACCCATGGGGGACACAGATACGCAGTATTTT
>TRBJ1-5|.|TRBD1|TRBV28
CASSLDRVNQPQHF
TGTGCCAGCAGTTTGGACAGGGTCAATCAGCCCCAGCATTTT
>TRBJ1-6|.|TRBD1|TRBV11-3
CASSATGDSPLHF
TGTGCCAGCAGCGCCACAGGGGACTCACCCCTCCACTTT
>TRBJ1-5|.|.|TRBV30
CAWSVGLILPAGRNQPQHF
TGTGCCTGGAGTGTAGGTTTGATTTTGCCGGCAGGGAGAAATCAGCCCCAGCATTTT
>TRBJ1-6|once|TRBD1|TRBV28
CASSLPSGQGLPLHF
TGTGCCAGCAGTTTACCCTCGGGACAGGGCTTACCCCTCCACTTT
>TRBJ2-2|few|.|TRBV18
CASSPRGNTGELFF
TGTGCCAGCTCACCGAGAGGGAACACCGGGGAGCTGTTTTTT
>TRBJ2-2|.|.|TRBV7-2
CASSFLSAVETGELFF
TGTGCCAGCAGCTTTCTTTCCGCGGTAGAGACCGGGGAGCTGTTTTTT
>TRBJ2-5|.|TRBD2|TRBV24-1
CATSPAGVLTQYF
TGTGCCACCAGTCCAGCGGGGGTGCTAACCCAGTACTTC
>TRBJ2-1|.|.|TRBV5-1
CASRGLAPNEQFF
TGCGCCAGCAGGGGGCTAGCCCCAAATGAGCAGTTCTTC
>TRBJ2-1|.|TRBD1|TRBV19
CASSLRGLGSSYNEQFF
TGTGCCAGTAGTCTTAGGGGGCTGGGGTCCTCCTACAATGAGCAGTTCTTC
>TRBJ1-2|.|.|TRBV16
CASSPIMMGGKDYGYTF
TGTGCCAGCAGCCCCATAATGATGGGGGGCAAAGACTATGGCTACACCTTC
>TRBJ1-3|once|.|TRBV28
CASTSAAGETFENTIYF
TGTGCCAGCACCTCCGCGGCAGGGGAAACTTTTGAAAACACCATATATTTT
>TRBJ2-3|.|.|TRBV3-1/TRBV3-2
CASSRGGGTDTQYF
TGTGCCAGCAGCCGGGGCGGGGGCACAGATACGCAGTATTTT
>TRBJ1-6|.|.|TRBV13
CASSARHPYNSPLHF
TGTGCCAGCAGCGCTCGACACCCATATAATTCACCCCTCCACTTT
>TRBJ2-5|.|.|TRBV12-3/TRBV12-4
CASRPPYGETQYF
TGTGCCAGCAGGCCCCCTTATGGCGAGACCCAGTACTTC
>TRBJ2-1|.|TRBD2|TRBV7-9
CASSPGLAGPEEQFF
TGTGCCAGCAGCCCGGGACTAGCGGGGCCCGAGGAGCAGTTCTTC
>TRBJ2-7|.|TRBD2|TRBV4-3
CASSQAISGRQYF
TGCGCCAGCAGCCAAGCCATAAGCGGGAGGCAGTACTTC
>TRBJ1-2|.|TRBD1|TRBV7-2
CASSRDRGNGYTF
TGTGCCAGCAGTCGGGACAGGGGAAACGGCTACACCTTC
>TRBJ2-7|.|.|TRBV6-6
CASREPTYEQYF
TGTGCCAGCAGGGAACCAACCTACGAGCAGTACTTC
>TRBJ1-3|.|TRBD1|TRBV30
CAWSPGQGFGNTIYF
TGTGCCTGGAGTCCGGGACAGGGATTCGGAAACACCATATATTTT
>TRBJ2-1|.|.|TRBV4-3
CASSPGLAYNEQFF
TGCGCCAGCAGCCCCGGCCTGGCCTACAATGAGCAGTTCTTC
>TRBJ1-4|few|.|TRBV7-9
CASSEDTQLFF
TGTGCCAGCAGCGAAGACACCCAACTGTTTTTT
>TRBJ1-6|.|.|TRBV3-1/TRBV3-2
CASSPRTGDSPLHF
TGTGCCAGCAGCCCCAGGACTGGTGATTCACCCCTCCACTTT
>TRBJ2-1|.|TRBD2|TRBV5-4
CASRPQAGGPRDEQFF
TGTGCCAGCAGACCCCAAGCGGGAGGGCCGAGGGATGAGCAGTTCTTC
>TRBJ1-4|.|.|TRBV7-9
CASSVSEKLFF
TGTGCCAGCTCAGTCTCCGAAAAACTGTTTTTT
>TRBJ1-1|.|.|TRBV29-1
CSVWTAEDTEAFF
TGCAGCGTGTGGACAGCAGAGGACACTGAAGCTTTCTTT
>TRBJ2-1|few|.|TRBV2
CASFPREGYNEQFF
TGTGCCAGCTTCCCAAGAGAGGGGTACAATGAGCAGTTCTTC
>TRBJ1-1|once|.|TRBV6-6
CASSWDPGLYTEAFF
TGTGCCAGCAGTTGGGACCCGGGGCTTTACACTGAAGCTTTCTTT
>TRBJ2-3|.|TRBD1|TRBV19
CASSRGEGTVYTDTQYF
TGTGCCAGTAGTAGAGGAGAAGGGACAGTCTACACAGATACGCAGTATTTT
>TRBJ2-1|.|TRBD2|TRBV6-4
CASSQSRTSGSEQFF
TGTGCCAGCAGCCAATCTCGGACTAGCGGGAGTGAGCAGTTCTTC
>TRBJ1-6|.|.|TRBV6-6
CASSRGFSYNSPLHF
TGTGCCAGCAGTCGCGGGTTTTCCTATAATTCACCCCTCCACTTT
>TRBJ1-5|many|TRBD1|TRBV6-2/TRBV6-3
CASSQGQGEYQPQHF
TGTGCCAGCAGTCAGGGACAGGGGGAGTATCAGCCCCAGCATTTT
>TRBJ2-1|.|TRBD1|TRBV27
CASSLMGTEFF
TGTGCCAGCAGTTTAATGGGGACAGAGTTCTTC
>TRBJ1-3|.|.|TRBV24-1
CATSDLMGNTIYF
TGTGCCACCAGTGATCTGATGGGAAACACCATATATTTT
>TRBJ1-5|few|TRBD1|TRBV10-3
CAAGTGGQPQHF
TGTGCCGCAGGGACAGGGGGTCAGCCCCAGCATTTT
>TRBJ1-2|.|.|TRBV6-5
CASSYVSRADGYTF
TGTGCCAGCAGTTACGTTTCTCGGGCGGATGGCTACACCTTC
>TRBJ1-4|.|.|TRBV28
CASGSGLRNEKLFF
TGTGCCAGCGGATCGGGACTCAGGAATGAAAAACTGTTTTTT
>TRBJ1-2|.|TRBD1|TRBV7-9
CASSFEGQGSYGYTF
TGTGCCAGCAGCTTTGAGGGACAGGGGAGCTATGGCTACACCTTC
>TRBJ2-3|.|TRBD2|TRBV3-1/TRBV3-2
CASSRGRGATDTQYF
TGTGCCAGCAGCCGAGGGCGGGGGGCAACAGATACGCAGTATTTT
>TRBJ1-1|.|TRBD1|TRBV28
CASSQGGVNTEAFF
TGTGCCAGCAGCCAGGGGGGCGTGAACACTGAAGCTTTCTTT